This T cell receptor (beta chain) was sequenced for a study of T cell responses to AZD1222 COVID-19 vaccine. TCRdb's copy holds only in-frame clones and misses some; the assay was immunoSEQ multiplex PCR. The repertoire holds about 120,000 clones, with roughly 91% as singletons. Study findings and constraints: Only a handful of AZD1222 recipients tested seropositive at baseline. The study reported that nearly half of spike-specific TCRs target unmutated variant regions. Donors were largely white British and mainly female; clonal diversity was possibly underestimated.

Of note for this clone: Its specificity is not known.

The receptor was derived from an adult who received the AZD1222 COVID-19 vaccine. The sample was peripheral blood, taken 28 days after the second AZD1222 dose.

In DNA, the CDR3 is TGTGCCAGCAGTTACTTATTAGCGGCACACACCGGGGAGCTGTTTTTT. Protein: CASSYLLAAHTGELFF. The chain is built from TRBV6-5 and TRBJ2-2; weak D call: TRBD2 (6 bases). Deletions cut 1 base from V and 3 bases from J, with 12 bases between. Per the germline V gene, CDR1 is MNHEY and CDR2 is SVGAGI. The CDR3 consists of 16 residues.